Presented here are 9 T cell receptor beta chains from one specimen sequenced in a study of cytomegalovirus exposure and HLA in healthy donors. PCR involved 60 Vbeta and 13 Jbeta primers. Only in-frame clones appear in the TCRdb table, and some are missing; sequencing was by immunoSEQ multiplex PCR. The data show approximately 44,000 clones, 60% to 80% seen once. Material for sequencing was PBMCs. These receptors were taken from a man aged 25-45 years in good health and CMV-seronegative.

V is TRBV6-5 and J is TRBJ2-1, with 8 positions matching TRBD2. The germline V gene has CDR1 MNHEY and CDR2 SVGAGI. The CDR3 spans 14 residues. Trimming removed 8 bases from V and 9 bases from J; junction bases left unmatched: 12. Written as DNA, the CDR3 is TGTGCCAGCCCAAACATTAGCGGGAAGGCTGAGCAGTTCTTC. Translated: CASPNISGKAEQFF.

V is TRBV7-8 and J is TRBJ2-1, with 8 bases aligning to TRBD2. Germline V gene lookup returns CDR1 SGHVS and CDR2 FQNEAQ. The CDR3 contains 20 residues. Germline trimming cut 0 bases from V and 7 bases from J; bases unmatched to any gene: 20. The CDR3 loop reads CASSLALSLVSGSSRNEQFF. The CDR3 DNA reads TGTGCCAGCAGCTTAGCGTTATCTCTGGTAAGCGGGAGCAGTAGGAATGAGCAGTTCTTC.

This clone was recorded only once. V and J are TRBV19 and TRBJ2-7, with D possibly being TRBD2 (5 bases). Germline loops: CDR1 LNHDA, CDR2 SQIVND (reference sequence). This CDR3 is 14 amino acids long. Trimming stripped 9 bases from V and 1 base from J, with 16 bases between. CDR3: CASRLRAGSYEQYF. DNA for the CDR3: TGTGCCAGCCGATTGAGGGCAGGTTCCTACGAGCAGTACTTC. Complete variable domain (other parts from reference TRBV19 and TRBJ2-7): DGGITQSPKYLFRKEGQNVTLSCEQNLNHDAMYWYRQDPGQGLRLIYYSQIVNDFQKGDIAEGYSVSREKKESFPLTVTSAQKNPTAFYLCASRLRAGSYEQYFGPGTRLTVT.

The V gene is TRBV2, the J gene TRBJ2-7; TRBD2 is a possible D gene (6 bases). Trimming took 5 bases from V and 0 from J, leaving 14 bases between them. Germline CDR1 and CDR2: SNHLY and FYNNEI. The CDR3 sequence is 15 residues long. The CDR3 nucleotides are TGTGCCAGCAGTACCGGGACTTTCAGCTCCTACGAGCAGTACTTC. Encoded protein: CASSTGTFSSYEQYF.

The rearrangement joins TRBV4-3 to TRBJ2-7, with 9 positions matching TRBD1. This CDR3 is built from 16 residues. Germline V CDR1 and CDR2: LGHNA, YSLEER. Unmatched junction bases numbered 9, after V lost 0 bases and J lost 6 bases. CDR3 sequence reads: CASSQDSGTGSSEQYF. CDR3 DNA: TGCGCCAGCAGCCAAGATTCGGGGACAGGGTCTTCCGAGCAGTACTTC.

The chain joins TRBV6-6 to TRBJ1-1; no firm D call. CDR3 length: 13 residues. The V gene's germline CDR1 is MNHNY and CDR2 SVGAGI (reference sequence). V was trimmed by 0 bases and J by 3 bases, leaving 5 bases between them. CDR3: CASSYSRYTEAFF. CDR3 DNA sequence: TGTGCCAGCAGTTACTCGAGGTACACTGAAGCTTTCTTT.

The CDR3 nucleotides read TGTGCCAGCAGGGAGGGGATCTACGAGCAGTACTTC. Translated: CASREGIYEQYF. The chain has TRBV5-5 and TRBJ2-7, with a possible D match to TRBD2 (6 bases). The CDR3 extends over 12 amino acids. CDR1 and CDR2 (germline): SGHKS, YYEKEE (reference sequence). V was trimmed by 5 bases and J by 3 bases, leaving 9 bases between them.

The DNA for the CDR3 is TGTGCCAGCAGCTTCCAAGCGGGAGGGTTCGGTGAGCAGTTCTTC. It codes for CASSFQAGGFGEQFF. V and J are TRBV7-6 and TRBJ2-1; 10 bases align to TRBD2. The CDR3 loop spans 15 amino acids. Losses at the gene ends were 3 bases for V and 9 bases for J; bases not matched to a gene: 8. Germline V gene sequence: CDR1 SGHVS, CDR2 FNYEAQ. Supplemented by reference TRBV7-6 and TRBJ2-1, the full variable domain reads GAGVSQSPRYKVTKRGQDVALRCDPISGHVSLYWYRQALGQGPEFLTYFNYEAQQDKSGLPNDRFSAERPEGSISTLTIQRTEQRDSAMYRCASSFQAGGFGEQFFGPGTRLTVL.

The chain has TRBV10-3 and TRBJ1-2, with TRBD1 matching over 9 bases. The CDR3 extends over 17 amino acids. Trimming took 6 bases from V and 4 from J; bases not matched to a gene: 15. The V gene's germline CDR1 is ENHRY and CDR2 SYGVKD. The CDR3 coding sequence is TGTGCCATCAGCGCGACAGGGGGGATCGATGCGGTCTATGGCTACACCTTC. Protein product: CAISATGGIDAVYGYTF.